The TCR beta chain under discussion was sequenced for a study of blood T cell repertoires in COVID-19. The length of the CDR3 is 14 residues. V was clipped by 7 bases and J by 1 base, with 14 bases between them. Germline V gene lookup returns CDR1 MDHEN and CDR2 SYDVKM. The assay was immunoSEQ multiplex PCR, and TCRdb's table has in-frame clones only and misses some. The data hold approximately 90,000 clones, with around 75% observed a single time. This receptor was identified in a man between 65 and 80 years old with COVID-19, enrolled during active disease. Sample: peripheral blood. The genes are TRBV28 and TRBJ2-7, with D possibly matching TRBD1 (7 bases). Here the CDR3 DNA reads TGTGCCAGCACTTCGCAGGGGGGATCCTACGAGCAGTACTTC. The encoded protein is CASTSQGGSYEQYF.